The 13 T cell receptor beta chains below all came from one sample that was sequenced in a study of T cell responses to AZD1222 COVID-19 vaccine. Assay: immunoSEQ multiplex PCR; the TCRdb copy retains only in-frame clones and omits some. The top ten hold 5% to 6% of the sample, which has about 150,000 clones, around 84% seen once. Sample: peripheral blood, taken 28 days after the second AZD1222 dose. These receptors originate from an adult who received the AZD1222 COVID-19 vaccine.

A remark on this clone: The sample carries other DNA sequences with the same CDR3. The chain uses TRBV5-1 and TRBJ2-3; D may be TRBD2 (6 bases). The germline V and J ends were trimmed by 1 base and 2 bases, with 8 bases remaining between them. Germline assignment: CDR1 SGHRS and CDR2 YFSETQ. The CDR3 runs to 14 residues. In DNA, the CDR3 is TGCGCCAGCAGCTTGAGCGGGTTCACAGATACGCAGTATTTT. Translated: CASSLSGFTDTQYF. Using reference TRBV5-1 and TRBJ2-3 for the parts outside the CDR3, the full variable domain is KAGVTQTPRYLIKTRGQQVTLSCSPISGHRSVSWYQQTPGQGLQFLFEYFSETQRNKGNFPGRFSGRQFSNSRSEMNVSTLELGDSALYLCASSLSGFTDTQYFGPGTRLTVL.

The CDR3 coding sequence is TGTGCCAGCAGACCAGTAAGGGTGGGGTCCTACGAGCAGTACTTC. Translated, it gives CASRPVRVGSYEQYF. This sequence joins TRBV6-5 and TRBJ2-7; D remains unclear. The germline gives CDR1 MNHEY, CDR2 SVGAGI. V lost 6 bases to trimming and J lost 1 base, with 16 bases between them. This CDR3 comprises 15 residues.

Details on this clone: Additional DNA sequences in this sample encode the identical CDR3. V usage is TRBV28 and J usage is TRBJ2-5; 15 bases fit TRBD2. CDR3 size: 19 residues. The V gene's germline CDR1 is MDHEN and CDR2 SYDVKM. V lost 5 bases, J lost 5 bases, and 15 bases stayed unmatched. CDR3 nucleotide sequence: TGTGCCAGCAGTCTGCCTTCCTGGACTAGCGGGGGGGCGGGTGAGACCCAGTACTTC. This codes for CASSLPSWTSGGAGETQYF.

The rearrangement joins TRBV27 to TRBJ1-2; 9 bases agree with TRBD1. With 4 bases clipped from V and 7 bases from J, the junction kept 4 bases outside the gene matches. CDR1 and CDR2 from the germline V gene are MNHEY and SMNVEV (reference sequence). CDR3 length: 13 residues. The CDR3 loop reads CASSWDRDSGYTF. The CDR3 region has the DNA TGTGCCAGCAGTTGGGACAGGGATAGTGGCTACACCTTC.

The chain uses TRBV18 and TRBJ2-7, with D unresolved. Per the germline V gene, CDR1 is KGHSH and CDR2 is LQKENI. The CDR3 is made up of 16 amino acids. With 5 bases removed from V and 0 bases from J, the gap between germline ends came to 17 bases. The CDR3 loop reads CASSAGRAISSYEQYF. Written as DNA, the CDR3 is TGTGCCAGCTCAGCCGGCCGCGCTATTAGCTCCTACGAGCAGTACTTC.

The chain links TRBV5-1 to TRBJ1-1; no clear D gene. Germline CDR1 SGHRS, CDR2 YFSETQ. Trimming shortened V by 4 bases and J by 2 bases, and 15 bases separated the two germline ends. The CDR3 contains 15 residues. CDR3 loop: CASSTRPGSNTEAFF. In DNA form, the CDR3 reads TGCGCCAGCAGCACACGTCCGGGCAGCAACACTGAAGCTTTCTTT.

This chain connects TRBV2 to TRBJ1-3; 7 bases are a match to TRBD1. There are 15 residues in the CDR3. Germline assignment: CDR1 SNHLY and CDR2 FYNNEI. V shed 6 bases and J 0 bases; nucleotides not matched to a gene: 5. The CDR3, as DNA: TGTGCCAGCAGGACAGGGATCTTCTCTGGAAACACCATATATTTT. Protein product: CASRTGIFSGNTIYF.

The rearrangement links TRBV6-5 to TRBJ2-1; maybe TRBD2 (6 bases). Germline V gene lookup returns CDR1 MNHEY and CDR2 SVGAGI. The V end lost 8 bases, the J end lost 6 bases, and 20 bases lay between the germline ends. The CDR3 contains 15 residues. The CDR3 DNA follows: TGTGCCAGCTGGACCGGGACTCTAGGGTTCAATGAGCAGTTCTTC. This codes for CASWTGTLGFNEQFF.

J is TRBJ2-1 and V is TRBV5-1; either TRBD1 or TRBD2 may supply D (5 bases each). Trimming took 1 base from V and 5 from J, leaving 10 bases between them. Germline V gene lookup returns CDR1 SGHRS and CDR2 YFSETQ. The CDR3 is made up of 14 amino acids. Written as DNA, the CDR3 is TGCGCCAGCAGCTTGTCAGAGGGGCACAATGAGCAGTTCTTC. Translation gives CASSLSEGHNEQFF.

The CDR3 bases are TGTGCCAGCTCACCACCGGTAAGGCAAGAAAAACTGTTTTTT. It codes for CASSPPVRQEKLFF. The chain has TRBV18 and TRBJ1-4; D is uncertain. CDR3 length: 14 amino acids. Germline V gene data show CDR1 as KGHSH and CDR2 as LQKENI. V was cut by 0 bases and J by 8 bases, with 10 bases left in between.

Here the CDR3 reads CASSPPVIYEQYF. The DNA of the CDR3 is TGTGCCAGCTCACCACCCGTGATCTACGAGCAGTACTTC. This sequence joins TRBV18 and TRBJ2-7, with D unclear. This CDR3 contains 13 residues. The ends were cut back, 0 bases at V and 3 bases at J, with 6 bases in the middle. Per the germline V gene, CDR1 is KGHSH and CDR2 is LQKENI.

This chain links TRBV4-2 with TRBJ2-3, with unresolved D. The CDR3 has 15 amino acids. From germline, CDR1 is LGHNA and CDR2 YNFKEQ. Trimming removed 0 bases at V and 2 bases at J, with 9 bases between. CDR3 in amino acids: CASSQDEANTDTQYF. The CDR3 coding sequence is TGTGCCAGCAGCCAAGATGAGGCGAACACAGATACGCAGTATTTT.

V is TRBV19 and J is TRBJ2-1; tentative D call: TRBD2 (6 bases). The CDR3 consists of 14 residues. CDR1 is LNHDA and CDR2 is SQIVND in the germline V gene (reference sequence). The germline V and J ends were trimmed by 3 bases and 6 bases, with 12 bases remaining between them. The CDR3 nucleotides are TGTGCCAGTAGTATGGGAGCGGGTCCCAATGAGCAGTTCTTC. It translates to CASSMGAGPNEQFF. The full variable domain, with the rest looked up from reference TRBV19 and TRBJ2-1, is DGGITQSPKYLFRKEGQNVTLSCEQNLNHDAMYWYRQDPGQGLRLIYYSQIVNDFQKGDIAEGYSVSREKKESFPLTVTSAQKNPTAFYLCASSMGAGPNEQFFGPGTRLTVL.